This note documents a single T cell receptor beta chain sequence. Its cognate antigen is unknown. Template material for amplifying TCR beta CDR3 regions consisted of RNA transcripts. The primer set for the first-round RT-PCR of the TCR CDR3 was HTBI. TCRdb re-called the multiplex PCR reads through MiXCR, storing one row per CDR3 protein. The sample consists of 550,000 to 600,000 distinct CDR3 sequences, 16% of them appearing once. This entry belongs to a study of T cells in Graves' hyperthyroidism and ophthalmopathy. With a duration under 2 months, the hyperthyroidism was newly diagnosed in patients aged 18 to 65. PBMCs came from 8.5 to 10 ml fresh peripheral blood. Germline-derived CDR1 and CDR2 are LGHNT and FRNRAP. The CDR3 has 19 amino acids. Trimming took 4 bases from V and 3 from J; bases not matched to a gene: 19. Whole-study findings and limits: Onset of ophthalmopathy came a median around 7.1 months after the model predicted it. Most expanded thyroid clonotypes above 0.001 also appeared in blood.

Sequenced input: blood. The gene calls are TRBV12-5 and TRBJ2-7; 9 bases map to TRBD1. The clonotype was recovered from a young woman with Graves' hyperthyroidism. CDR3 sequence: CASGSTPKQGAHTDYEQYF. CDR3 bases: TGTGCTAGTGGTTCCACTCCTAAACAGGGGGCGCATACCGACTACGAGCAGTACTTC.